The 23 T cell receptor beta chains presented below share a single source sample, sequenced in a study of T cells in localized non-small cell lung cancer. Profiling relied on immunoSEQ multiplex PCR, and the TCRdb table lists in-frame clones only, not all of them. This table holds a few thousand clones, about 26% found once. The material was lung tumor tissue, obtained before any cancer treatment. These receptors came from a female donor at least 60 years old with stage II squamous cell lung carcinoma.

The J gene is TRBJ2-3, the V gene TRBV25-1; D perhaps matches TRBD2 (7 bases). Per the germline V gene, CDR1 is MGHDK and CDR2 is SYGVNS. V was shortened by 7 bases and J by 4 bases, with 15 bases between the two germline ends. The CDR3 is 14 residues long. CDR3 nucleotide sequence: TGTGCCAGCAATGAGGGGGGGGCCTCAGATACGCAGTATTTT. Residues: CASNEGGASDTQYF.

This clone was detected only once. The CDR3 DNA follows: TGTGCCAGTAGTATGACAGGATCCGGGGAGCTGTTTTTT. This codes for CASSMTGSGELFF. This chain uses TRBV19 with TRBJ2-2, with D perhaps matching TRBD1 (6 bases). CDR1 and CDR2 (germline): LNHDA, SQIVND (reference sequence). V was trimmed by 3 bases and J by 6 bases, leaving 8 bases between them. The CDR3 is 13 residues long.

The gene calls are TRBV10-2 and TRBJ2-3; 10 bases match TRBD2. CDR1 and CDR2 from the germline V gene are WSHSY and SAAADI. J gave up 6 bases and V 4 bases, and 10 bases lay outside the gene matches. CDR3 length: 16 amino acids. The CDR3 here is CASSGLLAGAKDTQYF. For the CDR3, the DNA is TGCGCCAGCAGTGGGCTTCTAGCGGGGGCCAAGGATACGCAGTATTTT.

In this sample, this clone turned up a few times. The gene calls are TRBV15 and TRBJ1-2; D unresolved. Germline V gives CDR1 LNHNV, CDR2 YYDKDF (reference sequence). Deletions cut 3 bases from V and 5 bases from J, with 16 bases between. This CDR3 is built from 15 residues. CDR3 DNA sequence: TGTGCCACCAGCAGTTCAGTTGTGACGGGATATGGCTACACCTTC. It codes for CATSSSVVTGYGYTF.

The genes are TRBV11-1 and TRBJ2-2; D is perhaps TRBD2 (5 bases). The length of the CDR3 is 15 residues. Germline V gene sequence: CDR1 SGHAT, CDR2 FQDESV (reference sequence). V lost 6 bases, J lost 0 bases, and 11 bases lay in between. CDR3 sequence (DNA): TGTGCCAGCAGTGGACGGGGAACGAACACCGGGGAGCTGTTTTTT. This sequence encodes CASSGRGTNTGELFF.

The chain is built from TRBV11-3 and TRBJ2-1; the D gene is possibly TRBD1 (6 bases). V was clipped by 2 bases and J by 1 base, with 12 bases between them. CDR3 length equals 16 residues. Germline values: CDR1 SGHNT, CDR2 YENEEA. The CDR3 DNA is TGTGCCAGCAGCTTAACCGGGACACCATCCTACAATGAGCAGTTCTTC. Protein sequence: CASSLTGTPSYNEQFF.

A few counts support this clone. V gene TRBV6-8 combines with J gene TRBJ2-7; D is uncertain. V was clipped by 11 bases and J by 0 bases, with 14 bases between them. The V gene's germline CDR1 is MNHGY and CDR2 SAAAGT. This CDR3 has 13 residues. Here the CDR3 DNA reads TGTGCCTCGCAGCGTTCGAGCTCCTACGAGCAGTACTTC. It codes for CASQRSSSYEQYF.

This clone was counted a few times. V gene TRBV10-2 combines with J gene TRBJ2-2; 11 bases are a match to TRBD2. The CDR3 covers 14 residues. Looked up from germline, CDR1 is WSHSY and CDR2 is SAAADI. The junction had 4 bases not matched to a gene; V was cut back by 5 bases and J by 8 bases. This CDR3 reads CASSRTSGGGELFF. The CDR3 DNA is TGCGCCAGCAGTCGAACTAGCGGGGGTGGGGAGCTGTTTTTT.

The CDR3 sequence is CASSLETASYNEQFF. In nucleotides, the CDR3 is TGTGCCAGCAGCTTGGAGACAGCCTCCTACAATGAGCAGTTCTTC. J is TRBJ2-1 and V is TRBV11-3, with a possible D match to TRBD1 (5 bases). Germline V gene lookup returns CDR1 SGHNT and CDR2 YENEEA. Between the trimmed V and J ends, which lost 3 bases and 0 bases, there was a span of 9 bases. The CDR3 has 15 residues.

This clone was seen only a few times. V is TRBV28 and J is TRBJ1-1; 7 bases align to TRBD1. Germline CDR1 and CDR2: MDHEN and SYDVKM. This CDR3 comprises 14 residues. V lost 1 base to trimming and J lost 7 bases; unmatched junction nucleotides: 6. CDR3 sequence reads: CASSLYSRTGEAFF. DNA for the CDR3: TGTGCCAGCAGTTTATACTCCAGGACAGGTGAAGCTTTCTTT.

In its sample, this clone is large. The chain is built from TRBV9 and TRBJ2-3; TRBD2 aligns across 8 bases. Germline V gene data show CDR1 as SGDLS and CDR2 as YYNGEE. This CDR3 contains 14 residues. With 9 bases clipped from V and 6 bases from J, the junction kept 12 bases outside the gene matches. The CDR3 DNA reads as TGTGCCAATCCCGGGACTAGAGACTTGGATACGCAGTATTTT. The encoded protein is CANPGTRDLDTQYF.

This chain links TRBV11-3 with TRBJ2-2, with a weak D call TRBD2 (5 bases). The V end was cut by 2 bases, the J end by 1 base, with 5 bases between. Germline V gene lookup returns CDR1 SGHNT and CDR2 YENEEA. CDR3 size: 14 residues. CDR3 sequence: CASSLRGNTGELFF. In DNA, the CDR3 is TGTGCCAGCAGCTTACGGGGGAACACCGGGGAGCTGTTTTTT.

The chain carries TRBV6-8 and TRBJ2-7; D unclear. Germline V gene sequence: CDR1 MNHGY, CDR2 SAAAGT. Deletions cut 6 bases from V and 0 bases from J, with 12 bases between. The length of the CDR3 is 14 residues. The CDR3 DNA is TGTGCCAGCAGCCTAGACTGGAACTCCTACGAGCAGTACTTC. Encoded protein: CASSLDWNSYEQYF.

The CDR3 is CASSFQTTYYEQYF. CDR3 DNA sequence: TGTGCCAGCAGCTTCCAAACAACTTACTACGAGCAGTACTTC. The chain couples TRBV9 to TRBJ2-7; D is unclear. Germline V lookup: CDR1 SGDLS, CDR2 YYNGEE. Trimming took off 4 bases at V and 3 bases at J, with 14 bases between the two ends. There are 14 residues in the CDR3.

The rearrangement links TRBV25-1 to TRBJ2-5; D remains ambiguous. This CDR3 has 15 amino acids. Deletions cut 1 base from V and 2 bases from J, with 11 bases between. Germline lookup yields CDR1 MGHDK and CDR2 SYGVNS. The CDR3 bases are TGTGCCAGCAGTGAATGGCGCACGGCACAAGAGACCCAGTACTTC. Its protein is CASSEWRTAQETQYF.

The table lists this clone with a few counts. The rearrangement uses TRBV6-8 and TRBJ2-1, with 9 nucleotides matching TRBD2. The V gene's germline CDR1 is MNHGY and CDR2 SAAAGT. This CDR3 spans 15 amino acids. V gave up 2 bases and J gave up 8 bases; unmatched junction bases: 7. CDR3 sequence: CASSYAPRGGYEQFF. In DNA form, the CDR3 reads TGTGCCAGCAGTTACGCCCCGCGGGGGGGCTATGAGCAGTTCTTC.

The chain combines TRBV29-1 with TRBJ2-7; D is unclear. Germline V lookup: CDR1 SQVTM, CDR2 ANQGSEA. The CDR3 loop spans 12 amino acids. Trimming took 4 bases from V and 2 from J, leaving 9 bases between them. CDR3: CSVGNSAYEQYF. The CDR3, as DNA: TGCAGCGTTGGCAACAGCGCCTACGAGCAGTACTTC.

This clone turned up a few times. The chain links TRBV28 to TRBJ1-1, with D maybe TRBD1 (5 bases). The CDR3 spans 13 residues. The V and J ends lost 10 bases and 2 bases respectively, with 14 bases between them. Germline V gives CDR1 MDHEN, CDR2 SYDVKM. The CDR3 DNA sequence: TGTGCCACGCAGGGCTTTTATAACACTGAAGCTTTCTTT. Its translation: CATQGFYNTEAFF.

This sequence joins TRBV19 and TRBJ1-6; D call uncertain. The length of the CDR3 is 15 residues. V gave up 1 base and J gave up 7 bases, with 11 bases separating them. CDR1 is LNHDA, CDR2 SQIVND, per germline (reference sequence). The CDR3 spells CASSIGVLRNSPLHF. The CDR3 DNA is TGTGCCAGTAGTATAGGGGTACTGAGGAATTCACCCCTCCACTTT. Drawing the rest from reference TRBV19 and TRBJ1-6, the complete variable domain is DGGITQSPKYLFRKEGQNVTLSCEQNLNHDAMYWYRQDPGQGLRLIYYSQIVNDFQKGDIAEGYSVSREKKESFPLTVTSAQKNPTAFYLCASSIGVLRNSPLHFGNGTRLTVT.

This clone showed up just a few times. The chain carries TRBV11-3 and TRBJ2-3; 9 nucleotides line up with TRBD2. Germline CDR1 is SGHNT and CDR2 is YENEEA. After removal of 3 bases from V and 4 bases from J, the junction contained 5 bases not matched to a gene. The CDR3 is 15 amino acids. Here the CDR3 reads CASSLAGGAPDTQYF. CDR3 bases: TGTGCCAGCAGCTTGGCGGGGGGGGCTCCAGATACGCAGTATTTT.

The J gene is TRBJ1-2, the V gene TRBV19; possibly TRBD1 for D (5 bases). The germline gives CDR1 LNHDA, CDR2 SQIVND (reference sequence). V was trimmed by 5 bases and J by 5 bases, leaving 12 bases between them. The CDR3 covers 13 residues. This CDR3 reads CASSPGTRYGYTF. CDR3 coding DNA: TGTGCCAGTAGTCCCGGGACCCGATATGGCTACACCTTC.

The chain recombines TRBV6-8 with TRBJ1-1, with TRBD1 as a possible D gene (6 bases). The CDR3 sequence is 18 residues long. The germline gives CDR1 MNHGY, CDR2 SAAAGT. V gave up 6 bases and J gave up 11 bases, with 34 bases separating them. CDR3 sequence reads: CASRPNARQAKEPVGAFF. The CDR3 coding sequence is TGTGCCAGCAGACCCAATGCCAGACAGGCCAAGGAGCCAGTCGGTGCTTTCTTT.

In its sample, this clone was seen a few times. The chain is built from TRBV6-8 and TRBJ1-2, with D unresolved. The ends were cut back, 0 bases at V and 2 bases at J, with 10 bases in the middle. Germline CDR1 MNHGY, CDR2 SAAAGT. The CDR3 contains 15 residues. The CDR3 DNA reads as TGTGCCAGCAGTTACTCGACCCGGACCAACTATGGCTACACCTTC. Protein: CASSYSTRTNYGYTF.